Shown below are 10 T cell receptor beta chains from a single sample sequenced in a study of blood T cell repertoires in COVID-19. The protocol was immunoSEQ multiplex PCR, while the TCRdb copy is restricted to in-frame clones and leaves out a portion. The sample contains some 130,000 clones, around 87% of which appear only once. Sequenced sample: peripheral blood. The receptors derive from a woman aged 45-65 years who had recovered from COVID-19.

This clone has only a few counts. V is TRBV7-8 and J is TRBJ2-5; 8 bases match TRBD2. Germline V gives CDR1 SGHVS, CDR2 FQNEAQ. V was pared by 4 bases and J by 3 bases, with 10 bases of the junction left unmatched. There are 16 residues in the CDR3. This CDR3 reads CASSSSIVTSEETQYF. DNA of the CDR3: TGTGCCAGCAGCTCCTCAATAGTGACTAGCGAAGAGACCCAGTACTTC.

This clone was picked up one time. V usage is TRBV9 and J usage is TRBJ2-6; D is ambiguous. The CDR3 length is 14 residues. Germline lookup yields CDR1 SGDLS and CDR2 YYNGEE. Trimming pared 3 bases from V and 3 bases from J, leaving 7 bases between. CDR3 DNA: TGTGCCAGCAGCGCTAGGTATGGGGCCAACGTCCTGACTTTC. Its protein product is CASSARYGANVLTF. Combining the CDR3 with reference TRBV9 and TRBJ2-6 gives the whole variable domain DSGVTQTPKHLITATGQRVTLRCSPRSGDLSVYWYQQSLDQGLQFLIQYYNGEERAKGNILERFSAQQFPDLHSELNLSSLELGDSALYFCASSARYGANVLTFGAGSRLTVL.

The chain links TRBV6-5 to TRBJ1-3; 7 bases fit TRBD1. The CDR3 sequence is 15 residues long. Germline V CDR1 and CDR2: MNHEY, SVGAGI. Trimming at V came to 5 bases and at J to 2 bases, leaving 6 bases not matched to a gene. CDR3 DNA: TGTGCCAGCAGTCAGGGACAGCCAACTGGAAACACCATATATTTT. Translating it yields CASSQGQPTGNTIYF.

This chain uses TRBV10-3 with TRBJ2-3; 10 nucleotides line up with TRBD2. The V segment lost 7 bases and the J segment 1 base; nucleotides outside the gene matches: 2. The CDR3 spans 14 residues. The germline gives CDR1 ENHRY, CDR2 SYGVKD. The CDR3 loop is CAITGLAGTDTQYF. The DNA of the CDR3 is TGTGCCATCACCGGACTAGCGGGCACAGATACGCAGTATTTT.

The CDR3 region is CASSQGDTGGSPLHF. For the CDR3, the DNA is TGTGCCAGCAGCCAAGGGGATACAGGGGGTTCACCCCTCCACTTT. The V call is TRBV3-1 (or the pseudogene TRBV3-2), the J call TRBJ1-6; 8 nucleotides align to TRBD1. The CDR3 sequence is 15 residues long. V lost 1 base, J lost 9 bases, and 5 bases stayed unmatched. CDR1 and CDR2 from the germline V gene are LGHDT and YNNKEL (reference sequence).

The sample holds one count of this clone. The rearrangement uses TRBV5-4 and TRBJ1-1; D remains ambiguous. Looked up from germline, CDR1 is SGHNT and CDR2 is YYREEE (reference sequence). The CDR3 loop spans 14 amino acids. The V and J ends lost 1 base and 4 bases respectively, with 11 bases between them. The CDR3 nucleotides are TGTGCCAGCAGCTTGAAACTCGGTGCCACTGAAGCTTTCTTT. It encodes CASSLKLGATEAFF.

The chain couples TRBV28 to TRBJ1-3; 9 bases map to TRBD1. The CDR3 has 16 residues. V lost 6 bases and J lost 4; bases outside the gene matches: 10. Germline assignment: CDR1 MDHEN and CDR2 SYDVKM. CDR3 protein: CASSLHAGTGGNTIYF. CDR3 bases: TGTGCCAGCAGCCTGCACGCCGGGACAGGGGGAAACACCATATATTTT.

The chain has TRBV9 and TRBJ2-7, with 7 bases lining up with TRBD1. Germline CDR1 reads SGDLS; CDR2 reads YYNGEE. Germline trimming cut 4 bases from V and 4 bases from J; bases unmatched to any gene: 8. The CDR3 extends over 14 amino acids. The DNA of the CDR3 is TGTGCCAGCAGCCCCGGGGACAGAGTTTACGAGCAGTACTTC. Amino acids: CASSPGDRVYEQYF.

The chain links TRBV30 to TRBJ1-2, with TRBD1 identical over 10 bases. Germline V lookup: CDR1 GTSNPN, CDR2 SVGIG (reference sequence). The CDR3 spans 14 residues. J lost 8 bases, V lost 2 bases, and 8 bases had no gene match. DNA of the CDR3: TGTGCCTGGAGTCGGGACAGGGGTAAAAAAGGCTACACCTTC. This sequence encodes CAWSRDRGKKGYTF.

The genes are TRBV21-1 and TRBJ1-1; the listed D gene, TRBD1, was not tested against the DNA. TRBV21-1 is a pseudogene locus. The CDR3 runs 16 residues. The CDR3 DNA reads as TGTGCCAGCCGTAAAGACTCCGGGACAGTGAACACTGAAGCTTTCTTT. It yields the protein CASRKDSGTVNTEAFF.